This TCR beta chain originates from a study of regulatory T cells in long-lasting Graves disease. Construction of TCR beta libraries relied on iRepertoire HTBI primers and on Arm-PCR targeting CDR3 regions. TCRdb analysed the multiplex PCR reads with MiXCR anew, one entry per CDR3 protein. The table records some 430,000 distinct CDR3 sequences, around a fifth of them present only once. Many counts were recorded for this clonotype. The CDR3 is 16 residues long. The V gene's germline CDR1 is MDHEN and CDR2 SYDVKM. After removal of 7 bases from V and 0 bases from J, the junction contained 10 bases not matched to a gene. Time point reported: persistent/refractory GD, antithyroid drugs over 5 years with positive TRAb. With RNA extracted from PBMCs as input, the TCR library was made.

This chain connects TRBV28 to TRBJ2-7; 9 nucleotides agree with TRBD2. The TCR was taken from a female donor with Graves disease. Sample: peripheral blood mononuclear cells (PBMCs), taken when the disease was refractory, from a patient treated with antithyroid drugs. The CDR3 DNA follows: TGTGCCAGCACCGCTTCGGGCGGGAGGGCCTCCTACGAGCAGTACTTC. The encoded protein is CASTASGGRASYEQYF.